These 16 T cell receptor beta chains were all obtained from the same sample, sequenced in a study of T cells in Graves' hyperthyroidism and ophthalmopathy. Amplified TCR beta CDR3 regions came from RNA transcripts. An initial round of RT-PCR targeting the TCR CDR3 relied on the HTBI primer set. MiXCR, run by TCRdb on the multiplex PCR reads, gives a single entry per CDR3 protein. The top ten hold less than 75% of the sample, which has some 350,000 distinct CDR3 sequences, 25% seen once. Sequencing input: blood. All receptors come from a man in his fifties or sixties with Graves' hyperthyroidism.

This clonotype showed up many times. This sequence joins TRBV28 and TRBJ2-7; TRBD2 aligns across 7 bases. After removal of 6 bases from V and 4 bases from J, the junction contained 12 bases not matched to a gene. The CDR3 loop spans 15 amino acids. The germline gives CDR1 MDHEN, CDR2 SYDVKM. The CDR3 DNA reads as TGTGCCAGCAGCCAGCGGACTAGGAATACATACGAGCAGTACTTC. Translation: CASSQRTRNTYEQYF.

This clonotype was counted ten times or more. The chain couples TRBV28 to TRBJ2-7; 8 nucleotides agree with TRBD1. V lost 3 bases and J lost 5; bases outside the gene matches: 21. Germline V gene data show CDR1 as MDHEN and CDR2 as SYDVKM. The CDR3 loop spans 19 amino acids. CDR3 residues: CASSFELGQGTTVRNEQYF. DNA of the CDR3: TGTGCCAGCAGTTTTGAACTAGGACAGGGCACCACCGTTAGAAACGAGCAGTACTTC. Drawing the rest from reference TRBV28 and TRBJ2-7, the complete variable domain is DVKVTQSSRYLVKRTGEKVFLECVQDMDHENMFWYRQDPGLGLRLIYFSYDVKMKEKGDIPEGYSVSREKKERFSLILESASTNQTSMYLCASSFELGQGTTVRNEQYFGPGTRLTVT.

The V gene is TRBV14, the J gene TRBJ2-2, with D hard to call. Germline V gives CDR1 SGHDN, CDR2 FVKESK. V was trimmed by 1 base and J by 6 bases, leaving 15 bases between them. The CDR3 extends over 16 amino acids. CDR3 DNA: TGTGCCAGCAGCCAAGTAGGGCCCAGGCTCGCCGGGGAGCTGTTTTTT. Translating gives CASSQVGPRLAGELFF. The full variable domain, in which reference TRBV14 and TRBJ2-2 provide the parts outside the CDR3, is EAGVTQFPSHSVIEKGQTVTLRCDPISGHDNLYWYRRVMGKEIKFLLHFVKESKQDESGMPNNRFLAERTGGTYSTLKVQPAELEDSGVYFCASSQVGPRLAGELFFGEGSRLTVL.

The chain combines TRBV19 with TRBJ2-7; D ambiguous. This CDR3 region has 14 residues. Germline V gene data show CDR1 as LNHDA and CDR2 as SQIVND (reference sequence). Trimming removed 4 bases from V and 2 bases from J, with 12 bases in between. CDR3 sequence reads: CASSTGPGAYEQYF. For the CDR3, the DNA is TGTGCCAGTAGTACCGGGCCAGGCGCCTACGAGCAGTACTTC.

There are many counts of this clonotype. The chain joins TRBV5-4 to TRBJ2-1; 8 bases line up with TRBD2. Trimming cost V 2 bases and J 6 bases; bases outside gene matches: 1. This CDR3 has 13 residues. Germline lookup yields CDR1 SGHNT and CDR2 YYREEE (reference sequence). CDR3 coding DNA: TGTGCCAGCAGCTTAGCGGGAGTCAATGAGCAGTTCTTC. This sequence encodes CASSLAGVNEQFF.

DNA for the CDR3: TGCGCCAGCAGGAATCCCGAAGAGACCCAGTACTTC. Its translation: CASRNPEETQYF. V is TRBV5-1 and J is TRBJ2-5; no firm D call. The germline V and J ends were trimmed by 5 bases and 3 bases, with 8 bases remaining between them. The CDR3 covers 12 residues. Germline lookup yields CDR1 SGHRS and CDR2 YFSETQ.

The rearrangement uses TRBV14 and TRBJ1-2, with TRBD1 as a possible D gene (5 bases). The CDR3 runs to 15 residues. V lost 5 bases and J 8 bases, leaving 21 bases between the germline ends. Germline V gives CDR1 SGHDN, CDR2 FVKESK. The CDR3 DNA sequence: TGTGCCAGCAGCACGTTAAACGTCCTTGGGGGAGGCTACACCTTC. Translated: CASSTLNVLGGGYTF.

V usage is TRBV20-1 and J usage is TRBJ2-1, with TRBD2 matching 9 bases. CDR1 is DFQATT and CDR2 is SNEGSKA in the germline V gene (reference sequence). Trimming cost V 5 bases and J 7 bases; bases outside gene matches: 15. The CDR3 runs to 16 residues. CDR3 sequence reads: CSAPPGGGRARNEQFF. CDR3 nucleotide sequence: TGCAGTGCTCCCCCCGGAGGCGGGAGGGCCAGGAATGAGCAGTTCTTC.

The gene calls are TRBV5-1 and TRBJ1-1; TRBD1 matches 10 bases. With 5 bases clipped from V and 3 bases from J, the junction kept 10 bases outside the gene matches. The CDR3 has 16 residues. CDR1 SGHRS and CDR2 YFSETQ come from the germline V gene. CDR3 DNA sequence: TGCGCCAGCAGACTAAATACCGGACAGGGGGACACTGAAGCTTTCTTT. Its translation is CASRLNTGQGDTEAFF. Based on the CDR3 plus reference TRBV5-1 and TRBJ1-1, the full variable domain is KAGVTQTPRYLIKTRGQQVTLSCSPISGHRSVSWYQQTPGQGLQFLFEYFSETQRNKGNFPGRFSGRQFSNSRSEMNVSTLELGDSALYLCASRLNTGQGDTEAFFGQGTRLTVV.

There are many counts of this clonotype. The rearrangement uses TRBV11-2 and TRBJ1-1, with D possibly being TRBD1 (5 bases). V was trimmed by 5 bases and J by 6 bases, leaving 16 bases between them. CDR3 length: 14 amino acids. CDR1 is SGHAT, CDR2 FQNNGV, per germline. The CDR3 is CASSLLDRDAEAFF. The CDR3 DNA sequence: TGTGCCAGCAGCCTGTTAGACCGGGACGCTGAAGCTTTCTTT.

The chain employs TRBV28 and TRBJ2-7, with a weak D call TRBD2 (6 bases). The germline V gene has CDR1 MDHEN and CDR2 SYDVKM. V shed 7 bases and J shed 0 bases, with 13 bases lying between them. CDR3 size: 14 residues. As DNA, the CDR3 is TGTGCCAGCACCTCCCCTAGCGCCTCCTACGAGCAGTACTTC. Protein sequence: CASTSPSASYEQYF.

The table lists this clonotype with many counts. This chain links TRBV12-3 or TRBV12-4 with TRBJ2-7; no definite D call. The ends were cut back, 0 bases at V and 8 bases at J, with 17 bases in the middle. The CDR3 length is 15 residues. The CDR3 loop is CASSLALVTRVQQYF. The CDR3 DNA sequence: TGTGCCAGCAGTTTAGCGCTGGTAACCCGAGTCCAGCAGTACTTC.

The chain combines TRBV5-8 with TRBJ2-7; TRBD1 is a possible D gene (5 bases). The V gene's germline CDR1 is SGHTS and CDR2 YDEGEE. The CDR3 is 14 amino acids. V lost 2 bases and J 6 bases, leaving 15 bases between the germline ends. The CDR3 loop is CASSLQGANSEQYF. The CDR3 DNA is TGTGCCAGCAGCTTACAAGGGGCCAACTCCGAGCAGTACTTC.

The V gene is TRBV20-1, the J gene TRBJ2-7; D uncertain. Looked up from germline, CDR1 is DFQATT and CDR2 is SNEGSKA (reference sequence). This CDR3 spans 15 amino acids. The V end lost 2 bases, the J end lost 2 bases, and 16 bases lay between the germline ends. The DNA of the CDR3 is TGCAGTGCTAGAACCGCAACGGGCAGGACCTACGAGCAGTACTTC. Translation: CSARTATGRTYEQYF.

V usage is TRBV14 and J usage is TRBJ2-2; the D gene is possibly TRBD1 (5 bases). The germline CDR1 and CDR2 sequences are SGHDN and FVKESK. This CDR3 is built from 13 residues. V dropped 3 bases and J dropped 4 bases, with 6 bases sitting between them. This CDR3 reads CASSHRATGELFF. The CDR3 DNA follows: TGTGCCAGCAGCCACAGGGCCACCGGGGAGCTGTTTTTT. Drawing the rest from reference TRBV14 and TRBJ2-2, the complete variable domain is EAGVTQFPSHSVIEKGQTVTLRCDPISGHDNLYWYRRVMGKEIKFLLHFVKESKQDESGMPNNRFLAERTGGTYSTLKVQPAELEDSGVYFCASSHRATGELFFGEGSRLTVL.

The sample holds many counts of this clonotype. The chain has TRBV12-3 or TRBV12-4 and TRBJ1-1; tentative D call: TRBD1 (5 bases). CDR3 length: 15 residues. V dropped 2 bases and J dropped 1 base, with 11 bases sitting between them. CDR3 sequence reads: CASSLFTGGNTEAFF. The CDR3 bases are TGTGCCAGCAGTTTATTTACAGGTGGGAACACTGAAGCTTTCTTT.